This T cell receptor (beta chain) comes out of a study of T-cell reconstitution after alpha-beta-depleted transplantation in children. Unique molecular identifiers were built into the TCRbeta library. A single record per CDR3 protein comes from TCRdb applying MiXCR to the PCR reads. The table shows more than 550,000 distinct CDR3 sequences, with about 10% occurring only once. This clonotype was seen many times. The CDR3 runs 13 residues. In germline, CDR1 is SGHTA, CDR2 FQGTGA. Trimming left V 5 bases short and J 5 bases short, with 11 bases between. The material sequenced was PBMCs from the stem cell graft donor, taken from the stem cell graft. The chain uses TRBV7-3 and TRBJ2-3, with D uncertain. This receptor was identified in a human donor who donated a stem cell graft to a child with acute myeloid leukemia. The DNA for the CDR3 is TGTGCCAGCAGCGTTAGACCCGGAGATACGCAGTATTTT. It yields the protein CASSVRPGDTQYF.